These 19 T cell receptor beta chains came from one sample sequenced in a study of T cell responses to AZD1222 COVID-19 vaccine. The table came from immunoSEQ multiplex PCR; TCRdb's copy has only in-frame clones and leaves some out. The sample lists 98,000 or so clones; about nine tenths were seen once. The sample consisted of peripheral blood, taken 28 days after the second AZD1222 dose. The source is an adult who received the AZD1222 COVID-19 vaccine.

The chain carries TRBV10-3 and TRBJ2-7; 11 bases match TRBD1. CDR1 and CDR2 (germline): ENHRY, SYGVKD. V shed 8 bases and J 4 bases; nucleotides not matched to a gene: 7. The CDR3 totals 14 residues. CDR3 protein: CAIGWTGGKYEQYF. As DNA, the CDR3 is TGTGCCATCGGTTGGACAGGGGGCAAATACGAGCAGTACTTC.

CDR3 nucleotides: TGTGCCAGCAGCACTCGACAGGCGTTGGGAGCTTTCTTT. Protein sequence: CASSTRQALGAFF. The J gene is TRBJ1-1, the V gene TRBV7-2; TRBD1 might be the D (6 bases). Trimming removed 5 bases at V and 10 bases at J, with 17 bases between. From germline, CDR1 is SGHTA and CDR2 FQGNSA. The CDR3 runs 13 residues.

The chain is built from TRBV6-1 and TRBJ2-7, with 9 bases matching TRBD1. Unmatched junction bases numbered 4, after V lost 0 bases and J lost 1 base. Germline lookup yields CDR1 MNHNS and CDR2 SASEGT. The CDR3 covers 16 residues. CDR3 region: CASSEAFGQGSYEQYF. The DNA for the CDR3 is TGTGCCAGCAGTGAAGCCTTCGGACAGGGGTCCTACGAGCAGTACTTC.

The rearrangement uses TRBV12-3 or TRBV12-4 and TRBJ2-5, with D tentatively TRBD1 (5 bases). The CDR3 has 11 amino acids. V lost 4 bases and J lost 9, with 9 bases in between. The CDR3 DNA reads as TGTGCCAGCAGTTCTAAAGGGGCCCAGTACTTC. Its translation: CASSSKGAQYF.

J is TRBJ1-1 and V is TRBV27; 7 bases agree with TRBD1. The trim removed 6 bases at V and 8 bases at J, leaving 15 bases unmatched. The CDR3 is 15 residues long. Germline values: CDR1 MNHEY, CDR2 SMNVEV (reference sequence). The CDR3 DNA reads as TGTGCCAGCAGCCCTTTCCAGGGGGGCATCTCAGAAGCTTTCTTT. It specifies CASSPFQGGISEAFF.

V gene TRBV9 combines with J gene TRBJ2-1, with unresolved D. V lost 6 bases and J lost 5, with 15 bases in between. This CDR3 region has 14 residues. Per germline, CDR1 SGDLS and CDR2 YYNGEE. The DNA for the CDR3 is TGTGCCAGCACTCGGACCCCCCGGGACAATGAGCAGTTCTTC. Translated, it gives CASTRTPRDNEQFF.

The rearrangement uses TRBV5-1 and TRBJ2-3; perhaps TRBD2 as D (6 bases). V gave up 0 bases and J gave up 2 bases, with 10 bases separating them. This CDR3 comprises 15 residues. CDR1 is SGHRS, CDR2 YFSETQ, per germline. Here the CDR3 DNA reads TGCGCCAGCAGCTTGGCCGGGGGACCCACAGATACGCAGTATTTT. Its translation is CASSLAGGPTDTQYF.

The rearrangement uses TRBV10-1 and TRBJ2-1; possibly TRBD2 for D (7 bases). Germline assignment: CDR1 WNHNN and CDR2 SYGVQD (reference sequence). The CDR3 is 13 residues long. Trimming pared 7 bases from V and 9 bases from J, leaving 16 bases between. In DNA, the CDR3 is TGCGCCAGCAAGGGAGGGGGGGCAGGTGAGCAGTTCTTC. It encodes CASKGGGAGEQFF.

The rearrangement uses TRBV5-1 and TRBJ1-3; no clear D. The CDR3 length is 16 residues. Germline V gene lookup returns CDR1 SGHRS and CDR2 YFSETQ. The V and J ends lost 0 bases and 1 base respectively, with 11 bases between them. CDR3: CASSLAPGSSGNTIYF. The DNA of the CDR3 is TGCGCCAGCAGCTTGGCCCCGGGCTCTTCTGGAAACACCATATATTTT.

A single count supports this clone. The chain combines TRBV30 with TRBJ2-5, with 11 bases matching TRBD2. Germline loops: CDR1 GTSNPN, CDR2 SVGIG (reference sequence). Trimming cost V 3 bases and J 5 bases; bases outside gene matches: 5. The CDR3 has 14 residues. CDR3 region: CAWSMGLAAETQYF. In DNA form, the CDR3 reads TGTGCCTGGAGCATGGGACTAGCGGCGGAGACCCAGTACTTC.

The chain carries TRBV28 and TRBJ1-1; maybe TRBD1 (5 bases). V lost 3 bases, J lost 8 bases, and 13 bases lay in between. Germline values: CDR1 MDHEN, CDR2 SYDVKM. The CDR3 is 13 amino acids. CDR3 in amino acids: CASSFGTDREAFF. The CDR3 DNA is TGTGCCAGCAGTTTTGGGACGGATCGCGAAGCTTTCTTT.

This clone was seen only a few times. The chain uses TRBV19 and TRBJ2-1, with 9 nucleotides matching TRBD1. With V trimmed by 7 bases and J by 6 bases, 16 bases remained unmatched. Per the germline V gene, CDR1 is LNHDA and CDR2 is SQIVND (reference sequence). The CDR3 consists of 17 residues. CDR3 in DNA: TGTGCCAGTACCTCCTCGGGCGGGACAGGGATCCCCAATGAGCAGTTCTTC. Its translation is CASTSSGGTGIPNEQFF. The variable domain in full, completed from reference TRBV19 and TRBJ2-1, reads DGGITQSPKYLFRKEGQNVTLSCEQNLNHDAMYWYRQDPGQGLRLIYYSQIVNDFQKGDIAEGYSVSREKKESFPLTVTSAQKNPTAFYLCASTSSGGTGIPNEQFFGPGTRLTVL.

V is TRBV29-1 and J is TRBJ2-5; D remains unclear. Germline assignment: CDR1 SQVTM and CDR2 ANQGSEA. The CDR3 is made up of 14 amino acids. Trimming left V 4 bases short and J 2 bases short, with 14 bases between. In nucleotides, the CDR3 is TGCAGCGTTGTACCTGGGGATCTACAAGAGACCCAGTACTTC. Amino acid sequence: CSVVPGDLQETQYF. The variable domain in full, completed from reference TRBV29-1 and TRBJ2-5, reads SAVISQKPSRDICQRGTSLTIQCQVDSQVTMMFWYRQQPGQSLTLIATANQGSEATYESGFVIDKFPISRPNLTFSTLTVSNMSPEDSSIYLCSVVPGDLQETQYFGPGTRLLVL.

This clone was picked up one time. The chain links TRBV5-8 to TRBJ1-6; TRBD1 matches at 9 bases. V lost 7 bases, J lost 5 bases, and 13 bases stayed unmatched. The CDR3 extends over 17 amino acids. Germline CDR1 SGHTS, CDR2 YDEGEE. In nucleotides, the CDR3 is TGTGCCAGCCGATGGATTGGACAGGGGAATAATAATTCACCCCTCCACTTT. It codes for CASRWIGQGNNNSPLHF.

The genes are TRBV15 and TRBJ1-2; 7 nucleotides line up with TRBD1. Germline V CDR1 and CDR2: LNHNV, YYDKDF (reference sequence). Losses at the gene ends were 0 bases for V and 0 bases for J; bases not matched to a gene: 7. This CDR3 is built from 17 residues. CDR3 nucleotide sequence: TGTGCCACCAGCAGAGAACCGGGGACAGAATCTAACTATGGCTACACCTTC. This codes for CATSREPGTESNYGYTF.

V usage is TRBV21-1 and J usage is TRBJ2-7; the tabulated D call, TRBD2, remains unverified against the DNA. TRBV21-1 is labeled a pseudogene. The CDR3 is 14 residues long. CDR3 in DNA: TGTGCCAGCAGCAAAGCGGGGGGGCAGTACGAGCAGTACTTC. Translated: CASSKAGGQYEQYF.

The chain employs TRBV2 and TRBJ2-2, with TRBD2 as a possible D gene (6 bases). Per germline, CDR1 SNHLY and CDR2 FYNNEI. V dropped 9 bases and J dropped 0 bases, with 14 bases sitting between them. The CDR3 has 15 amino acids. As DNA, the CDR3 is TGTGCCAGGCGGGACGGGGTCGCGAACACCGGGGAGCTGTTTTTT. Protein product: CARRDGVANTGELFF.

The chain links TRBV5-1 to TRBJ1-5; maybe TRBD1 (6 bases). V was trimmed by 5 bases and J by 5 bases, leaving 17 bases between them. The CDR3 extends over 15 amino acids. CDR1 SGHRS and CDR2 YFSETQ come from the germline V gene. CDR3 DNA sequence: TGCGCCAGCAGTGTGGGGGGGGCCCCCCATCAGCCCCAGCATTTT. Residues: CASSVGGAPHQPQHF.

This sequence joins TRBV19 and TRBJ1-5; no firm D call. Trimming pared 1 base from V and 1 base from J, leaving 11 bases between. This CDR3 spans 16 amino acids. CDR1 and CDR2 from the germline V gene are LNHDA and SQIVND (reference sequence). The CDR3 reads CASSIGEQKSNQPQHF. DNA of the CDR3: TGTGCCAGTAGTATAGGCGAACAGAAAAGCAATCAGCCCCAGCATTTT.